This T cell receptor beta chain originates from a study of PD-1 blockade in classical Hodgkin lymphoma. Points from the study as a whole: Patients with a complete response exhibited baseline diversity comparable to newly diagnosed patients. There was a significant rise in CD4+ TCR diversity by C4D1, with no such rise for CD8+.

Indicated time point: cycle 4 day 1 (C4D1), after 5 to 7 weeks of nivolumab. Every one of the patients relapsed after autologous stem cell transplantation (brentuximab vedotin exposure was variable). The patients, who had relapsed/refractory classical Hodgkin lymphoma, achieved best responses of complete response, partial response or progressive disease. For this clone: What it recognizes is unknown.

Profiling relied on immunoSEQ multiplex PCR, and the TCRdb table lists in-frame clones only, not all of them. This repertoire shows approximately 38,000 clones, 77% found once; its top ten account for approximately 9.4%. The TCR sequence derives from a human donor with classical Hodgkin lymphoma. The starting material was peripheral blood mononuclear cells (PBMCs), obtained before the fourth cycle of nivolumab.

The CDR3 bases are TGTGCCAGCAGCCGGGACAGCGGAACCGGTGAAGCTTTCTTT. Translation: CASSRDSGTGEAFF. The V call is TRBV6-5, the J call TRBJ1-1, with 7 bases aligning to TRBD1. With V trimmed by 6 bases and J by 7 bases, 11 bases remained unmatched. CDR1 MNHEY and CDR2 SVGAGI come from the germline V gene. This CDR3 contains 14 residues.